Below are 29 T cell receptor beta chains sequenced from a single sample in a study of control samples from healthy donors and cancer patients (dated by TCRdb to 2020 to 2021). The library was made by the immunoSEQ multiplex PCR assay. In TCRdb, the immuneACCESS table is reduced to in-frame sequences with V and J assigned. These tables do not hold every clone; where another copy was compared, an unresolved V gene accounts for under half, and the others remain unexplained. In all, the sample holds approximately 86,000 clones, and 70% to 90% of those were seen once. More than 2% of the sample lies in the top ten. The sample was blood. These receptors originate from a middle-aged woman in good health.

The CDR3 spells CAWSGLESSDTQYF. The CDR3 DNA reads as TGTGCCTGGAGTGGCTTAGAATCTTCAGATACGCAGTATTTT. The chain carries TRBV30 and TRBJ2-3; D uncertain. This CDR3 has 14 residues. V lost 1 base and J lost 4, with 12 bases in between. Per the germline V gene, CDR1 is GTSNPN and CDR2 is SVGIG (reference sequence).

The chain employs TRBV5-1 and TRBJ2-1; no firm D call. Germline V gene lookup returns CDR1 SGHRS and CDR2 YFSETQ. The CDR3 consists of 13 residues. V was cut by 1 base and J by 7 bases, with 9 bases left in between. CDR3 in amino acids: CASSLRSLNEQFF. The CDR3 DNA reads TGCGCCAGCAGCTTGCGCAGCTTAAATGAGCAGTTCTTC.

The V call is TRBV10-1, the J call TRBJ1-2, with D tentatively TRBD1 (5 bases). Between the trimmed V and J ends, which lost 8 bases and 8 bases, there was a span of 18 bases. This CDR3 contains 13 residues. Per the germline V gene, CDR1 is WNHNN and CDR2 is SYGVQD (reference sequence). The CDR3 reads CASSGHLRGGYTF. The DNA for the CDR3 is TGCGCCAGCTCTGGACACCTCCGTGGAGGCTACACCTTC.

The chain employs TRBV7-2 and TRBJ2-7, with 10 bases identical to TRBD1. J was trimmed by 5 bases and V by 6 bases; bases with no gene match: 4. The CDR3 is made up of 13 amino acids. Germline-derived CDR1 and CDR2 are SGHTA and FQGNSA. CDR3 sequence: CASRRQGADEQYF. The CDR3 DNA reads TGTGCCAGCAGACGACAGGGGGCGGACGAGCAGTACTTC.

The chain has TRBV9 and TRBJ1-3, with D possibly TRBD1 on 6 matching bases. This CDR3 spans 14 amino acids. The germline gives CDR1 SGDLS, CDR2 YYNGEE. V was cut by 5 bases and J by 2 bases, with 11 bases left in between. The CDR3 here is CASRGASTGNTIYF. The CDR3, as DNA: TGTGCCAGCAGGGGGGCATCGACTGGAAACACCATATATTTT.

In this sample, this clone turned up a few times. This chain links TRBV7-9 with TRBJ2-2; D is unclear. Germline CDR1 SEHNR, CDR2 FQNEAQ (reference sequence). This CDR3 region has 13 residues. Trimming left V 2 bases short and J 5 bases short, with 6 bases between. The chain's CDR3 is CASSLLGTGELFF. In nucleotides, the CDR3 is TGTGCCAGCAGCTTATTAGGTACCGGGGAGCTGTTTTTT.

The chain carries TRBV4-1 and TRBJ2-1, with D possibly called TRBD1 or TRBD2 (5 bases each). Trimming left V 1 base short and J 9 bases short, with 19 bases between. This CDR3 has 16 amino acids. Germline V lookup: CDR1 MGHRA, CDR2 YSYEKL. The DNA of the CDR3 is TGCGCCAGCAGCCAAGGGGACCTTCAAAGCCGGGGTGAGCAGTTCTTC. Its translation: CASSQGDLQSRGEQFF.

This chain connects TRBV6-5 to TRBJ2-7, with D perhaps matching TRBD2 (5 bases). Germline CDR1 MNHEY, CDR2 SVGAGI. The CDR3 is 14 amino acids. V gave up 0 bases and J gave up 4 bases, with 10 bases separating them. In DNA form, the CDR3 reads TGTGCCAGCAGTTACTCGAGGCCGGGATACGAGCAGTACTTC. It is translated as CASSYSRPGYEQYF.

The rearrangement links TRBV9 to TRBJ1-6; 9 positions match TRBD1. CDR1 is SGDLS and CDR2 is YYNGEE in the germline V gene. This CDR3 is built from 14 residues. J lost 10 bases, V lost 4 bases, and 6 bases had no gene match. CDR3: CASSISTGGSPLHF. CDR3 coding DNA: TGTGCCAGCAGCATCTCGACAGGGGGATCACCCCTCCACTTT.

CDR3 DNA: TGTGCCAGCAGCCGAAGGGGCGGGGGGCCCTACAATGAGCAGTTCTTC. Translating it yields CASSRRGGGPYNEQFF. V gene TRBV3-1 (or the pseudogene TRBV3-2) combines with J gene TRBJ2-1; 8 nucleotides agree with TRBD2. The ends lost 4 bases at V and 2 bases at J; junction bases unmatched: 7. The CDR3 is 16 amino acids. Germline assignment: CDR1 LGHDT and CDR2 YNNKEL (reference sequence).

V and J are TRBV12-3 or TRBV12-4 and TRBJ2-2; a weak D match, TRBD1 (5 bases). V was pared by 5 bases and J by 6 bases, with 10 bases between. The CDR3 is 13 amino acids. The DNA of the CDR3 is TGTGCCAGCAGTGGGGCGGTTCCCGGGGAGCTGTTTTTT. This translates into CASSGAVPGELFF.

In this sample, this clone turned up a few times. CDR3 sequence reads: CASSLEGRGGTGELFF. The DNA for the CDR3 is TGTGCCAGCAGCTTGGAGGGCAGGGGAGGCACCGGGGAGCTGTTTTTT. The rearrangement uses TRBV5-8 and TRBJ2-2, with D perhaps being TRBD1 or TRBD2 (6 bases each). The CDR3 is 16 amino acids. Trimming removed 0 bases from V and 4 bases from J, with 13 bases in between. Germline V gives CDR1 SGHTS, CDR2 YDEGEE.

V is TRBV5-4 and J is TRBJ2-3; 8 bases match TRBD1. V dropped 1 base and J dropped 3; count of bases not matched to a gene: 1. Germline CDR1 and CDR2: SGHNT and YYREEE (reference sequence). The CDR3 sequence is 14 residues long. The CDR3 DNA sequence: TGTGCCAGCAGCTTGCAGGGGGCAACAGATACGCAGTATTTT. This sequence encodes CASSLQGATDTQYF.

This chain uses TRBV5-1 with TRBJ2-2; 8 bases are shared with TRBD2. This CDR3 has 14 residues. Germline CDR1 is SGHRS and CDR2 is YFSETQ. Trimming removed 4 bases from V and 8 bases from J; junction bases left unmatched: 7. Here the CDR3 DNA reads TGCGCCAGCAGCCCACGCGGGGGGACGGGGGAGCTGTTTTTT. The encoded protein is CASSPRGGTGELFF.

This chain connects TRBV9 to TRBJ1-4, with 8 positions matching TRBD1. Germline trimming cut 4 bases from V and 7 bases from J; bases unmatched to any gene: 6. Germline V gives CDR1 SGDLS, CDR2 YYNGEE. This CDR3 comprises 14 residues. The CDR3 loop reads CASSPGGDREKLFF. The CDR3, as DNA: TGTGCCAGCAGCCCAGGGGGCGACCGTGAAAAACTGTTTTTT.

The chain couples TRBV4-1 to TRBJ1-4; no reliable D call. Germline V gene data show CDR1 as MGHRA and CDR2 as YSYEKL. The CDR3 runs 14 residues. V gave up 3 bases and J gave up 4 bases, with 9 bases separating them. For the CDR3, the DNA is TGCGCCAGCAGCCAGGCTGTCGGTAATGAAAAACTGTTTTTT. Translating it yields CASSQAVGNEKLFF.

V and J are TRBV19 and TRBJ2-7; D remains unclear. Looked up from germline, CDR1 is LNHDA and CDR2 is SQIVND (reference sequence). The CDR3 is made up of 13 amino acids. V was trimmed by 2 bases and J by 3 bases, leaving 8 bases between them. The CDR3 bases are TGTGCCAGTAGTATAAACAGCTACTACGAGCAGTACTTC. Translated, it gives CASSINSYYEQYF.

The CDR3 protein is CASSHTGTGYEQYF. The CDR3 nucleotides are TGTGCCAGCAGCCACACGGGGACAGGCTACGAGCAGTACTTC. The V gene is TRBV4-2, the J gene TRBJ2-7; TRBD1 matches 8 bases. CDR3 length: 14 residues. CDR1 and CDR2 from the germline V gene are LGHNA and YNFKEQ. V trimming: 3 bases; J trimming: 3 bases; junction bases outside the gene matches: 4.

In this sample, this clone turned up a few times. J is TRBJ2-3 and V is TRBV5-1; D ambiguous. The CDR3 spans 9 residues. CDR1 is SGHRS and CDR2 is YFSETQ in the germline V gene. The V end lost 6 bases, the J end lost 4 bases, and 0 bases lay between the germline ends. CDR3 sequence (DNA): TGCGCCAGCACAGATACGCAGTATTTT. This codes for CASTDTQYF.

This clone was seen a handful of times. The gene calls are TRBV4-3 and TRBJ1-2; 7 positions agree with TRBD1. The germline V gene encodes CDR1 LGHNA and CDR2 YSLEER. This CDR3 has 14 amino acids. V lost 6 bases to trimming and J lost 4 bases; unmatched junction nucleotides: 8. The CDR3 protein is CASSPDRTTYGYTF. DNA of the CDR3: TGCGCCAGCAGTCCGGACAGGACTACCTATGGCTACACCTTC.

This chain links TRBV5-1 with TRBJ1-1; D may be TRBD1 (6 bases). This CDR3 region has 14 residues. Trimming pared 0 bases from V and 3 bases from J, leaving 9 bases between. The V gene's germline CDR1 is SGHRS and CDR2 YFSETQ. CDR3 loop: CASSLVGGYTEAFF. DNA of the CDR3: TGCGCCAGCAGCTTGGTAGGGGGATACACTGAAGCTTTCTTT.

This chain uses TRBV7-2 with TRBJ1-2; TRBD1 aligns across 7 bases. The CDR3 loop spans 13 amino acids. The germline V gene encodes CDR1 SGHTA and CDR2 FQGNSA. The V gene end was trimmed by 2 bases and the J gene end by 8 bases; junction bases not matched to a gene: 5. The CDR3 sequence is CASSLTGDIGYTF. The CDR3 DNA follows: TGTGCCAGCAGCTTAACAGGGGATATAGGCTACACCTTC. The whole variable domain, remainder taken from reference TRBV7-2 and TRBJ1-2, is GAGVSQSPSNKVTEKGKDVELRCDPISGHTALYWYRQSLGQGLEFLIYFQGNSAPDKSGLPSDRFSAERTGGSVSTLTIQRTQQEDSAVYLCASSLTGDIGYTFGSGTRLTVV.

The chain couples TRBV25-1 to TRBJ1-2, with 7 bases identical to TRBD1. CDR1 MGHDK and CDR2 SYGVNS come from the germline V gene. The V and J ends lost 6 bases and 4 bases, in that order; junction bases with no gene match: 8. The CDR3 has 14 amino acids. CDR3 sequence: CASSRSGQAYGYTF. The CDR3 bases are TGTGCCAGCAGCCGCAGCGGACAGGCCTATGGCTACACCTTC.

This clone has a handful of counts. The chain's CDR3 is CASSAGTGASPLHF. The CDR3 DNA is TGCGCCAGCAGTGCCGGGACTGGGGCCTCACCCCTCCACTTT. This sequence joins TRBV5-1 and TRBJ1-6; D perhaps matches TRBD1 (5 bases). Deletions cut 5 bases from V and 10 bases from J, with 16 bases between. Germline V gene lookup returns CDR1 SGHRS and CDR2 YFSETQ. This CDR3 spans 14 amino acids.

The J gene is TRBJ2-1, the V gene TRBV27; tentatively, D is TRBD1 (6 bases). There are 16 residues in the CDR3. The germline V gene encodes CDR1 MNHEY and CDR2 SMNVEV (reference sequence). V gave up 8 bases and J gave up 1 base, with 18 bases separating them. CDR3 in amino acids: CASGAWDTYSYNEQFF. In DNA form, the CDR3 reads TGTGCCAGCGGAGCCTGGGACACTTATTCCTACAATGAGCAGTTCTTC.

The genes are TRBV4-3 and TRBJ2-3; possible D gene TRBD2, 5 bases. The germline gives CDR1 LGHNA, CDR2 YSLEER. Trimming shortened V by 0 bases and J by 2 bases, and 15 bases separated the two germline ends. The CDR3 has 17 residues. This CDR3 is CASSQDLVTTLTDTQYF. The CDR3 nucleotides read TGCGCCAGCAGCCAAGATCTCGTGACTACTCTCACAGATACGCAGTATTTT.

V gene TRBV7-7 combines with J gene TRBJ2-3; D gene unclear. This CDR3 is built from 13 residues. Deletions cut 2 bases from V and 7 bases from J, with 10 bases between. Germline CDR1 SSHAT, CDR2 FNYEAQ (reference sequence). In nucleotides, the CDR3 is TGTGCCAGCAGCTTACACGCCTTCCATACGCAGTATTTT. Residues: CASSLHAFHTQYF.

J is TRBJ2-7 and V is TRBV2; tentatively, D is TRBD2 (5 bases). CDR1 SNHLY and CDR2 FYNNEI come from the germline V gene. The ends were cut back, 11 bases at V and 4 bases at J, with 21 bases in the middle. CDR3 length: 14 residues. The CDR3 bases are TGTGCCGGACTGGGCTGGGGTTCCTCGTACGAGCAGTACTTC. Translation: CAGLGWGSSYEQYF.

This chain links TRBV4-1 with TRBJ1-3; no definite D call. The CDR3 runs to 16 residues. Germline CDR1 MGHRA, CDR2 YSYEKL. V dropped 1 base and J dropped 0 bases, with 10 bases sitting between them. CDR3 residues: CASSQAIVNSGNTIYF. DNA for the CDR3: TGCGCCAGCAGCCAAGCCATCGTGAACTCTGGAAACACCATATATTTT.